This T cell receptor (beta chain) emerged from a study of shared clonotypes between healthy human individuals (dated by TCRdb to 2018 to 2020). Broadly, across the study: The cohort comprised a couple of women and a few men aged 18 to 49 years. To estimate repertoire size and how much clonotype sharing occurs between individuals, the study deeply sequenced the blood TCR repertoires of several healthy adults. Leukapheresis yielded between about 0.94 and 8.9 billion PBMCs per donor. To increase sequencing depth and limit assay-specific biases, TCR repertoire library preparation and sequencing were carried out by different laboratories using diverse techniques. For each donor, three plates each were used for CD4 naive and CD4 memory, two plates were used for CD8 naive, and one plate was used for CD8 memory.

What the study reported, not specific to this receptor: Even with the large sequencing depth, rarefaction of the sorted-subset datasets indicated that sequencing was incomplete. Sharing across several donors was observed for about 5% of naive CD4, under 4% of naive CD8, 2% to 2.5% of memory CD4, and about 0.39% of memory CD8 clonotypes. Compared with non-shared clonotypes, clonotypes shared by all four sorted-subset donors had higher generation probabilities. Because the study included only a small number of donors, the genetic and exposure-history diversity represented was limited. Based on pairwise subsampling, the degree of clonotype sharing among donors was expected to be affected by sequencing depth. Naive subsets generally had larger estimated clonotype richness than memory subsets did. Sampling was limited to blood, and TCR repertoires in tissue likely differ from TCR repertoires in blood.

The CDR3 starts with the cysteine, ends with the phenylalanine, and has 15 residues. Only the CDR3 part of the read is kept: 45 bases, read in frame from the first base. The germline ends are 11 bases apart after V is trimmed by 5 bases and J by 0 bases. From the germline V gene, CDR1 is MNHEY and CDR2 is SVGAGI. This clone appeared once. There is no known antigen for this receptor. No base quality values were provided; no much bigger clone lies one nucleotide off. TCR CDR3 regions were amplified from genomic DNA by multiplex PCR using the deep immunoSEQ assay. For each cell subset, the extracted genomic DNA was distributed evenly across all wells of several immunoSEQ 96-well plates, and each plate served as one replicate. For sorted subsets, around 0.2 ug genomic DNA, equal to about 30,000 T cell genomes, was loaded into each replicate PCR. Purified libraries were measured with a Qubit 3.0 fluorometer, size-checked on a Bioanalyzer 2100, and measured again with the KAPA Library Quantification kit. A separate single-read 150-cycle Illumina NextSeq 550 flow cell was used to sequence each immunoSEQ 96-well plate. The authors' analysis ran thus. Because the immunoSEQ output held only junctional sequences and lacked quality scores, the filtering could not match the filtering applied to full-length reads. To assign V/J genes and CDR3, sequences were annotated using PyIR, a Python wrapper for IgBLAST v1.9, with IMGT germline references. Reads were filtered out if the reads had weak V/J assignments (E-value above 1e-6), no CDR3, stop codons, out-of-frame junctions, or ambiguous translated residues. A V3J clonotype was defined by an identical inferred V gene, J gene, and CDR3 amino acid sequence. To compute the percentage overlap between repertoires, the number of shared unique clonotypes was divided by the size of the smaller repertoire. Three approaches were used to assess repertoire richness: RTK rarefaction, the Chao1 estimator, and Recon v2.1 estimates of unobserved clonotypes. For all TCRbeta clonotypes obtained by the gDNA method from several donors, generation probabilities were computed with OLGA. The table comes from immuneACCESS by way of TCRdb, which keeps in-frame sequences with V and J called. Part of the clones is missing from these tables; in studies checked, under half for an unresolved V gene and the rest for unknown reasons. D and trimming come from the DNA, and the V and J calls and clone size come from that table. The sample profile shows millions of clones; just over 90% of them were found once. The top ten hold 0.14% of the sample.

Donors were healthy HIV-negative adults with no recently reported acute infections or vaccinations. Only Caucasian adults living in Nashville, Tennessee, USA were represented among the donors. CD4+ T cells were enriched by magnetic negative selection; naive cells were then positively selected on CD45RA, and the negative fraction formed the memory subset. After blood collection by leukapheresis, PBMCs were isolated using Ficoll-Histopaque density gradient centrifugation and then cryopreserved in the vapor phase of liquid nitrogen. Purity and quantity of every magnetically sorted T cell population were checked by analytical flow cytometry. Genomic DNA was isolated from each sorted fraction and quantified by UV absorbance on a Nanodrop 2000c.

The chain couples TRBV6-5 to TRBJ2-1, with TRBD1 tentatively as D gene (5 bases match). Sequences were obtained from naive CD4+ T cells sorted from blood. The sample's cell subset or site label is to be understood as: CD45RA+ positively selected. The sequence derives from a man between 18 and 29 years old in good health. The nucleotides are TGTGCCAGCAGTCTTCAGGGCAACTCCTACAATGAGCAGTTCTTC. The encoded protein is CASSLQGNSYNEQFF.